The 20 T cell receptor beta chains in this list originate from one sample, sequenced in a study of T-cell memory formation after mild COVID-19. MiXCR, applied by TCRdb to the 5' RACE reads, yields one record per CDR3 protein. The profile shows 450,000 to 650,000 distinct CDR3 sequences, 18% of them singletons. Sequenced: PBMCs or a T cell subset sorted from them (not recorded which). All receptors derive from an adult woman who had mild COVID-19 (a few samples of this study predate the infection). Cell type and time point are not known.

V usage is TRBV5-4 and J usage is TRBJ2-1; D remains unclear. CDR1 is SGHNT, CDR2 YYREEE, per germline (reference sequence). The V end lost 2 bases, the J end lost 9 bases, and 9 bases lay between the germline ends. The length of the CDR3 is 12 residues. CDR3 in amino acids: CASSFRTLEQFF. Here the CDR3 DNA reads TGTGCCAGCAGCTTCCGGACCCTTGAGCAGTTCTTC.

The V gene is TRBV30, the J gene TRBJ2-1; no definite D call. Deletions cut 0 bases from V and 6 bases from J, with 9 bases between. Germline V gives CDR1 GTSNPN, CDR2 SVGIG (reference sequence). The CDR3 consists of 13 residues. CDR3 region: CAWSVLDGNEQFF. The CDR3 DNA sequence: TGTGCCTGGAGTGTCCTGGACGGCAATGAGCAGTTCTTC.

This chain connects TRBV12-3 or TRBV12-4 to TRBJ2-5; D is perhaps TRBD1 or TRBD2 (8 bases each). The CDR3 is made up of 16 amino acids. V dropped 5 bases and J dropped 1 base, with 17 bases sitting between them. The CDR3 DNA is TGTGCCAGCAGTAAAAGGACAGGGACTAGCCAAGAGACCCAGTACTTC. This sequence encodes CASSKRTGTSQETQYF.

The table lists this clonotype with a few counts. The CDR3 region is CASSQFGSEQYF. CDR3 DNA sequence: TGTGCCAGCAGCCAATTCGGGAGCGAGCAGTACTTC. The V call is TRBV14, the J call TRBJ2-7, with D tentatively TRBD2 (6 bases). The V gene lost 2 bases and the J gene lost 6 bases, with 8 bases spanning the gap. There are 12 residues in the CDR3. Per germline, CDR1 SGHDN and CDR2 FVKESK.

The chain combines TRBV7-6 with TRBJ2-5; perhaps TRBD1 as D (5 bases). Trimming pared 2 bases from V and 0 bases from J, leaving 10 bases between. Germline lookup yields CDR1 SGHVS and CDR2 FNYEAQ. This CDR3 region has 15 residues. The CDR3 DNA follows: TGTGCCAGCAGCTTATCACAGGCCAACCAAGAGACCCAGTACTTC. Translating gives CASSLSQANQETQYF.

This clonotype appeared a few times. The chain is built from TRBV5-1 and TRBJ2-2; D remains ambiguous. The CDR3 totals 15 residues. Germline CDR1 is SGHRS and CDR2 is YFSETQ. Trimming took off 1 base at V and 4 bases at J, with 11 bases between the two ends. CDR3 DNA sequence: TGCGCCAGCAGCTTGAGGACGGATGGCACCGGGGAGCTGTTTTTT. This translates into CASSLRTDGTGELFF.

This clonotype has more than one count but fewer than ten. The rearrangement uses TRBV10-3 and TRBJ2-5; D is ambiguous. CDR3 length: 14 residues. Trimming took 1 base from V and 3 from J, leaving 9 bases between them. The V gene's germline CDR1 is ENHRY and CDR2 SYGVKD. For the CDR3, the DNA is TGTGCCATCAGTGAGTTCGTAGGGAAAGAGACCCAGTACTTC. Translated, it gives CAISEFVGKETQYF.

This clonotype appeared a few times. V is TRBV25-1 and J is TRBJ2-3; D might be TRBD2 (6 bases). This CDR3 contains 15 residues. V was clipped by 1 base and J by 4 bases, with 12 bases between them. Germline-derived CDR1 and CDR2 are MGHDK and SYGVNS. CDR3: CASSEFGGGADTQYF. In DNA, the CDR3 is TGTGCCAGCAGTGAATTCGGGGGAGGTGCAGATACGCAGTATTTT.

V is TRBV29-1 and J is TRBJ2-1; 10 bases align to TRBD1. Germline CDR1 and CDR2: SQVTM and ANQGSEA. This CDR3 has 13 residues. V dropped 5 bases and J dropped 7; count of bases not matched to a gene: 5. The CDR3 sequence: CSVRGTGANEQFF. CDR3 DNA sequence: TGCAGCGTTCGGGGGACAGGGGCGAATGAGCAGTTCTTC.

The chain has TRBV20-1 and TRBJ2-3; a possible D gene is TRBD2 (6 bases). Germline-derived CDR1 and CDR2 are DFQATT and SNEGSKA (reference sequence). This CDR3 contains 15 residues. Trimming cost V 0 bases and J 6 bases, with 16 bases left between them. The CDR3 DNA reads TGCAGTGCTAGAGATCTAAGGCGGGGTCTGGATACGCAGTATTTT. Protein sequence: CSARDLRRGLDTQYF.

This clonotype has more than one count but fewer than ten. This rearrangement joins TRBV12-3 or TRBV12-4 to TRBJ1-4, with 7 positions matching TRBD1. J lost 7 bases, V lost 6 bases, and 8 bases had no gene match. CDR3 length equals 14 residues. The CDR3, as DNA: TGTGCCAGCAGGGCGACAGGGCCAAGTGAAAAACTGTTTTTT. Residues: CASRATGPSEKLFF.

The CDR3 DNA is TGTGCCAGCAATCAGCTCACTTTAAAGACCCAGTACTTC. Translation: CASNQLTLKTQYF. The genes are TRBV6-6 and TRBJ2-5; no firm D call. Germline CDR1 reads MNHNY; CDR2 reads SVGAGI (reference sequence). This CDR3 has 13 amino acids. Trimming cost V 7 bases and J 6 bases, with 15 bases left between them.

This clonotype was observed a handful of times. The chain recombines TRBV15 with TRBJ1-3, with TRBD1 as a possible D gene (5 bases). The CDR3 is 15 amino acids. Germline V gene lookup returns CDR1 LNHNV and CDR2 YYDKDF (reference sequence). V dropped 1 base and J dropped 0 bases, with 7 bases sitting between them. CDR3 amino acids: CATSRGRDSGNTIYF. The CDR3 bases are TGTGCCACCAGCAGAGGCAGGGACTCTGGAAACACCATATATTTT.

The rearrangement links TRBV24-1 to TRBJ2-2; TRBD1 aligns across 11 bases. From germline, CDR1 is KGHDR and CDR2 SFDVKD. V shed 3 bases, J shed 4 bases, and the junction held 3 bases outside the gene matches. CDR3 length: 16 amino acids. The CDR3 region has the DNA TGTGCCACCAGTGATCCCGGGACAGGGGGCACCGGGGAGCTGTTTTTT. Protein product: CATSDPGTGGTGELFF.

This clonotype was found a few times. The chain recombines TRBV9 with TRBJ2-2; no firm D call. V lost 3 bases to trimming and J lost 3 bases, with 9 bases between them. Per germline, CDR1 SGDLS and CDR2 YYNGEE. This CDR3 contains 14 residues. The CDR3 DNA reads TGTGCCAGCAGCGGGGTGGTGGACACCGGGGAGCTGTTTTTT. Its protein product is CASSGVVDTGELFF.

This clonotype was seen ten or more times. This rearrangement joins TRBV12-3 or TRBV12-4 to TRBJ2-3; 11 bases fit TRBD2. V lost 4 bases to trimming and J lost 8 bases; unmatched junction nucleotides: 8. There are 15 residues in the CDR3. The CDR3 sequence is CASSYLTSGMVTQYF. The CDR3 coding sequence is TGTGCCAGCAGTTACCTGACTAGCGGGATGGTTACGCAGTATTTT.

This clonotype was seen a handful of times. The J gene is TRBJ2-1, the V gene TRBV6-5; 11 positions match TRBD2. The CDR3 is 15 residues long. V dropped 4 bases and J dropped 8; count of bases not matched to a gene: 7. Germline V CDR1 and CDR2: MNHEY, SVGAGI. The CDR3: CASSSRSGRVDEQFF. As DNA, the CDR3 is TGTGCCAGCAGTTCCCGTAGCGGGAGGGTCGATGAGCAGTTCTTC.

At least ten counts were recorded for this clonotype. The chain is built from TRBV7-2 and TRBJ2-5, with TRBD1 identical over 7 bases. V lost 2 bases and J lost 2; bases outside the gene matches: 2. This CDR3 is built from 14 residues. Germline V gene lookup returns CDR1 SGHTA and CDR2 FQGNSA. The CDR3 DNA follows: TGTGCCAGCAGCTTAAGCAGGGGGCAAGAGACCCAGTACTTC. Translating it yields CASSLSRGQETQYF.

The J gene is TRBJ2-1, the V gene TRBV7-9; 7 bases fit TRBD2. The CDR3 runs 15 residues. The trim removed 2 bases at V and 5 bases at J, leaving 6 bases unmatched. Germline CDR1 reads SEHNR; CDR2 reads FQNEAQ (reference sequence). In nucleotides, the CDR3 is TGTGCCAGCAGCTTAAGTCTAGCGGCCGACAATGAGCAGTTCTTC. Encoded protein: CASSLSLAADNEQFF.

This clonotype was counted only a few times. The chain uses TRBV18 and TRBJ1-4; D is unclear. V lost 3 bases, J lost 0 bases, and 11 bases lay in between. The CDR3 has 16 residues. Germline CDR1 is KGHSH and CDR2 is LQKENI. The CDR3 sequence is CASSPRVLSTNEKLFF. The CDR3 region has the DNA TGTGCCAGCTCACCCCGGGTCCTTTCAACTAATGAAAAACTGTTTTTT.